The 10 T cell receptor gamma chains listed next were all sequenced from one sample in a study of γδ T cells in repeated Plasmodium falciparum infection. Flow sorting of PBMC yielded separate Vgamma9/Vdelta2+ and Vdelta2-negative gammadelta T cell populations for bulk repertoire analysis. TCRdb reapplied CATT to the multiplex PCR reads. This table has 27,000 or so gamma-chain clones, roughly 1.4% appearing once. What was sequenced was gamma-delta T cells from blood. All receptors derive from a pool of human donors (malaria-infected and uninfected, not separated).

This clone has at least ten counts. This chain links TRGV2 with TRGJ1 or TRGJ2. TCRdb does not report a J gene; here it was assigned by matching the DNA to germline references. With 0 bases clipped from V and 8 bases from J, the junction kept 13 bases outside the gene matches. Germline-derived CDR1 and CDR2 are EGSNGY and YDSYNSKV. The CDR3 spans 15 residues. The CDR3 DNA is TGTGCCACCTGGGACGGGCCCCCTCCTATGAATAAGAAACTCTTT. Translation gives CATWDGPPPMNKKLF.

At least ten counts were recorded for this clone. The protein recorded in TCRdb matches a much larger clone and deviates from this DNA's translation at residue 7, suggesting a read error; the protein here is obtained by translating the DNA. For the CDR3, the DNA is TGTGCCACCTGGGCGTATTGTAAGAAACTCTTT. Its protein product is CATWAYCKKLF. The chain recombines TRGV4 with TRGJ1 or TRGJ2. TCRdb records no J gene; here it was assigned by comparing the DNA to germline. CDR3 length: 11 amino acids. Per germline, CDR1 EGSTGY and CDR2 YDSYTSSV.

This clone was detected ten times or more. A far larger clone is only one base removed, so a read error is likely. This same CDR3 is encoded by further DNA sequences in the sample. V and J are TRGV9 and TRGJP. This CDR3 region has 13 residues. The germline V gene has CDR1 GITISATS and CDR2 ISYDGTV (reference sequence). CDR3 nucleotide sequence: TGTGCGCAGGGAGAGTTGGGCAAAAAAATCAAGGTATTC. Translation gives CAQGELGKKIKVF.

This clone was detected ten times or more. TCRdb shows a much larger clone's protein in place of this DNA's translation, and the two differ at residue 5, likely through a read error; the protein shown is translated from the DNA. This sequence joins TRGV9 and TRGJ1 or TRGJ2. Unmatched junction bases numbered 11, after V lost 5 bases and J lost 1 base. The CDR3 is made up of 15 amino acids. CDR1 and CDR2 from the germline V gene are GITISATS and ISYDGTV (reference sequence). CDR3 in amino acids: CALWGAYRNYYKKLF. The CDR3 DNA follows: TGTGCCTTGTGGGGGGCGTACCGAAATTATTATAAGAAACTCTTT.

Many counts were recorded for this clone. The CDR3 region is CATWRRAYYKKLF. DNA of the CDR3: TGTGCCACCTGGCGCCGAGCCTATTATAAGAAACTCTTT. This rearrangement joins TRGV3 to TRGJ1 or TRGJ2. V gave up 6 bases and J gave up 4 bases; unmatched junction bases: 9. Germline V gene data show CDR1 as VTNTFY and CDR2 as YDVSTARD (reference sequence). CDR3 length: 13 residues.

Comments on this clone: TCRdb lists the protein of a much larger clone for this DNA, which differs at residue 10, so this is likely a read error; the protein given here is translated from the DNA itself. This chain joins TRGV3 and TRGJ1 or TRGJ2. CDR3 length equals 13 residues. The V gene's germline CDR1 is VTNTFY and CDR2 YDVSTARD (reference sequence). V dropped 0 bases and J dropped 11; count of bases not matched to a gene: 10. CDR3 in DNA: TGTGCCACCTGGGACAGGCCCCGTGATGAGAAACTCTTT. Amino acid sequence: CATWDRPRDEKLF.

Details on this clone: A read error is likely here: a far larger clone is one base away. The same CDR3 can be traced to other DNA sequences in this sample. The chain combines TRGV9 with TRGJ1 or TRGJ2. TCRdb supplies no J gene; here it was assigned by aligning the nucleotide sequence to germline. The CDR3 totals 14 residues. V trimming: 11 bases; J trimming: 0 bases; junction bases outside the gene matches: 13. The germline V gene has CDR1 GITISATS and CDR2 ISYDGTV (reference sequence). The CDR3 coding sequence is TGTGCCTCGATAGTTCCCAAGAATTATTATAAGAAACTCTTT. It encodes CASIVPKNYYKKLF.

This clone was seen many times. A read error likely explains why the TCRdb protein, taken from a much larger clone, differs from this DNA's translation at residue 3; the protein shown is translated from the DNA. The chain carries TRGV9 and TRGJ1 or TRGJ2. TCRdb is silent on the J gene; assignment here came from matching the DNA to germline. CDR1 is GITISATS, CDR2 ISYDGTV, per germline (reference sequence). The CDR3 totals 14 residues. For the CDR3, the DNA is TGTGCCTCGTGGGAGGTAGTGGATTATTATAAGAAACTCTTT. Protein product: CASWEVVDYYKKLF.

This clone was seen only a few times. TCRdb lists the protein of a much larger clone for this DNA, which differs at residue 3, so this is likely a read error; the protein given here is translated from the DNA itself. The chain is built from TRGV3 and TRGJP2. The J gene, missing from TCRdb, was assigned here through DNA to germline matching. The CDR3 consists of 14 residues. Germline CDR1 VTNTFY, CDR2 YDVSTARD (reference sequence). CDR3 protein: CAAWDRSRDWIKTF. CDR3 DNA: TGTGCCGCCTGGGACAGGTCAAGGGATTGGATCAAGACGTTT.

Only a few counts were recorded for this clone. This DNA's translation differs at residue 3 from TCRdb's protein, which comes from a much larger clone; a read error is likely, and the protein shown is translated from the DNA. This chain joins TRGV4 and TRGJP2. In the absence of a J gene in TCRdb, the DNA was matched to germline to assign it here. The CDR3 loop spans 18 amino acids. Germline V lookup: CDR1 EGSTGY, CDR2 YDSYTSSV. The CDR3 DNA sequence: TGTGCCGCCTGGGATGGGCTCGCCCTATATAGTAGTGATTGGATCAAGACGTTT. Translating it yields CAAWDGLALYSSDWIKTF.